A selection of T cell receptor beta chains follows, all from one sample in a study of PD-1 blockade in classical Hodgkin lymphoma. Produced via immunoSEQ multiplex PCR; TCRdb's table is partial and in-frame only. Counted here are just under 20,000 clones, under 85% occurring once; the ten biggest clones make up 1% to 1.5%. What was sequenced was CD4+ T cells from blood. The source of these receptors is a human donor with classical Hodgkin lymphoma. Both conserved end residues are part of each CDR3. The D gene is left open where the match is weak. Rows may omit the clone size; those that give it use once, few, many or a size class.

j_call clone_size d_call v_call cdr3_nt cdr3_aa
TRBJ1-2 - - TRBV2 TGTGCCAGCAGACAGACCACCCGCAGCGGCTACACCTTC CASRQTTRSGYTF
TRBJ2-2 - TRBD2 TRBV7-9 TGTGCCAGCATCCCCCCGGGACTAGCGGGAGGGTCGTACACCGGGGAGCTGTTTTTT CASIPPGLAGGSYTGELFF
TRBJ1-4 few - TRBV27 TGTGCCAGCAGTTTATTCGGGGGGTTCGATGAAAAACTGTTTTTT CASSLFGGFDEKLFF
TRBJ2-3 once - TRBV5-1 TGCGCCAGCACGAACGGGAGCGTCGGAGATACGCAGTATTTT CASTNGSVGDTQYF
TRBJ1-5 - - TRBV19 TGTGCCAGTAGTATCGTACAGGGAAGTGGGAATCAGCCCCAGCATTTT CASSIVQGSGNQPQHF
TRBJ1-4 - - TRBV19 TGTGCCAGTAAGGACAGAGGTAATGAAAAACTGTTTTTT CASKDRGNEKLFF
TRBJ2-4 - TRBD2 TRBV6-1 TGTGCCAGCAGTGAACGGGGCGGGAGGGGGGCCAAAAACATTCAGTACTTC CASSERGGRGAKNIQYF
TRBJ2-1 few - TRBV7-3 TGTGCCAGCGCCTACAGCGGCGGAGCCTACAATGAGCAGTTCTTC CASAYSGGAYNEQFF
TRBJ1-5 - - TRBV4-2 TGTGCCAGCAGCCAGGGACCTGATCAGCCCCAGCATTTT CASSQGPDQPQHF
TRBJ1-2 - TRBD1 TRBV2 TGTGCCAGCATCTACTACGGACAGGGTATAAACTATGGCTACACCTTC CASIYYGQGINYGYTF
TRBJ2-7 - - TRBV28 TGTGCCAGCAGTTTCGGGTTTTCCTACGAGCAGTACTTC CASSFGFSYEQYF
TRBJ2-2 - - TRBV19 TGTGCCAGTTCCCGTGGCGTAGCGAACACCGGGGAGCTGTTTTTT CASSRGVANTGELFF
TRBJ1-5 few - TRBV6-5 TGTGCCAGCAGGAGCAGCAATCAGCCCCAGCATTTT CASRSSNQPQHF
TRBJ2-2 - - TRBV2 TGTGCCAGCAGTGAAGGCCGGGCGAACACCGGGGAGCTGTTTTTT CASSEGRANTGELFF
TRBJ2-7 - TRBD2 TRBV28 TGTGCCAGCAGTTTATTAGCGGGACGCAACGAGCAGTACTTC CASSLLAGRNEQYF
TRBJ2-3 - - TRBV13 TGTGCCAGCAGCTCCTCGGCAGGGAGCACAGATACGCAGTATTTT CASSSSAGSTDTQYF
TRBJ2-7 few TRBD2 TRBV7-2 TGTGCCAGCAGCTTTGGTTCTAGCGGGTCGTACGAGCAGTACTTC CASSFGSSGSYEQYF
TRBJ2-3 once TRBD2 TRBV6-1 TGTGCCAGCCGGAGGACTAGCGGTAGCACAGATACGCAGTATTTT CASRRTSGSTDTQYF
TRBJ2-7 few - TRBV25-1 TGTGCCAGCACCGAAAGTGGGATTGCGCGGCAGTACTTC CASTESGIARQYF
TRBJ2-7 - TRBD1 TRBV27 TGTGCCAGCAGTTTCAAACAGGGGGCCAACGAGCAGTACTTC CASSFKQGANEQYF
TRBJ2-1 - - TRBV2 TGTGCCAGCAGTGGACAAGAGCAGTTCTTC CASSGQEQFF
TRBJ2-3 - TRBD2 TRBV11-2 TGTGCCAGCAGCTACACCGGGACTAGCGGGAGGGCTAGCACAGATACGCAGTATTTT CASSYTGTSGRASTDTQYF
TRBJ2-1 - - TRBV5-1 TGCGCCAGCAGCTTGGCCCCCGCGGGTGGGCAGTTCTTC CASSLAPAGGQFF
TRBJ2-3 - TRBD2 TRBV7-3 TGTGCCAGCAGCGGACTAGCGGGAGGAACGGATACGCAGTATTTT CASSGLAGGTDTQYF
TRBJ2-2 - - TRBV5-4 TGTGCCAGCAGCCTAGGGACGGCGAACACCGGGGAGCTGTTTTTT CASSLGTANTGELFF
TRBJ2-1 - - TRBV28 TGTGCCAGCAGTCCTGCCCCCCCCTACAATGAGCAGTTCTTC CASSPAPPYNEQFF
TRBJ1-2 - - TRBV12-5 TGTGCTAGTGGTGTCCCGTTATATGGCTACACCTTC CASGVPLYGYTF
TRBJ2-1 - - TRBV5-1 TGCGCCAGCAGCTTGTTTCGGGTTACGGATGAGCAGTTCTTC CASSLFRVTDEQFF
TRBJ1-1 - - TRBV18 TGTGCCAGCTCACCTCCCCTGAACACTGAAGCTTTCTTT CASSPPLNTEAFF
TRBJ2-7 few - TRBV4-1 TGCGCCAGCAGCCGGGGGGGCGGGCTCGAGCAGTACTTC CASSRGGGLEQYF
TRBJ2-6 - TRBD1 TRBV28 TGTGCCATCCGGGACAGGGGAACCTCTGGGGCCAACGTCCTGACTTTC CAIRDRGTSGANVLTF
TRBJ1-5 few TRBD1 TRBV27 TGTGCCAGCAGTGACTATGACAGGGCTGATCAGCCCCAGCATTTT CASSDYDRADQPQHF
TRBJ2-7 - - TRBV19 TGTGCCAGTAGTAATAGCCGGAGCTCCTACGAGCAGTACTTC CASSNSRSSYEQYF
TRBJ2-2 - - TRBV5-1 TGCGCCAGCAGCCCCCAGGCCTCTCGAACTAGACTGAACACCGGGGAGCTGTTTTTT CASSPQASRTRLNTGELFF
TRBJ1-1 - TRBD1 TRBV5-1 TGCGCCAGCAGCCTAGGACAGGGAGGGGACACTGAAGCTTTCTTT CASSLGQGGDTEAFF
TRBJ2-7 - - TRBV9 TGTGCCAGCAGCGCGACTAGGAGGTCCTACGAGCAGTACTTC CASSATRRSYEQYF
TRBJ1-2 - - TRBV6-5 TGTGCCAGTACGGGACCTTTGGCTAACTATGGCTACACCTTC CASTGPLANYGYTF
TRBJ2-4 - - TRBV28 TGTGCCAGGGCAGGGCACCCGTTAGCCAAAAACATTCAGTACTTC CARAGHPLAKNIQYF
TRBJ1-1 few - TRBV4-1 TGCGCCAGCAGCCAACCGAACATATTTGGGACTGAAGCTTTCTTT CASSQPNIFGTEAFF
TRBJ2-5 - TRBD2 TRBV27 TGTGCCAGCAGTTTATCGGTCGGGGGAGGGGAGACCCAGTACTTC CASSLSVGGGETQYF
TRBJ2-1 - - TRBV10-3 TGTGCCATCAGCGCTAGTAATGAGCAGTTCTTC CAISASNEQFF
TRBJ1-5 - - TRBV5-1 TGCGCCAGCAGCTTCCCCGGGGGCAATCAGCCCCAGCATTTT CASSFPGGNQPQHF
TRBJ2-5 - - TRBV5-1 TGCGCCAGCAGCTTGGCCCCCAGGCCGCAAGAGACCCAGTACTTC CASSLAPRPQETQYF
TRBJ2-2 few - TRBV19 TGTGCCAGTAGTTTCTACACCGGGGAGCTGTTTTTT CASSFYTGELFF
TRBJ2-7 - - TRBV10-3 TGTGCCATCTACTACGAGCAGTACTTC CAIYYEQYF
TRBJ2-2 - TRBD1 TRBV5-6 TGTGCCAGCAGCTTGTCGACAGGGGGAACCGGGGAGCTGTTTTTT CASSLSTGGTGELFF
TRBJ1-6 - - TRBV5-1 TGCGCCAGCAGCTTAGGCAGGGTCGAAAGTGATTCACCCCTCCACTTT CASSLGRVESDSPLHF
TRBJ1-2 - - TRBV4-2 TGTGCCAGCAGCCAAGATGGCAAAGGCTACACCTTC CASSQDGKGYTF
TRBJ1-4 - - TRBV29-1 TGCAGCGTCCATCAAGGGGAAAAACTGTTTTTT CSVHQGEKLFF
TRBJ2-1 once - TRBV27 TGTGCCAGCAGCGTCCGTCGATACAATGAGCAGTTCTTC CASSVRRYNEQFF
TRBJ1-5 few - TRBV19 TGTGCCAGTAGGGCGACAGAGTATAGCAATCAGCCCCAGCATTTT CASRATEYSNQPQHF
TRBJ1-4 - - TRBV19 TGTGCCAGTAGTCCCGGACAGCAAAATGAAAAACTGTTTTTT CASSPGQQNEKLFF
TRBJ2-7 - TRBD2 TRBV6-6 TGTGCCAGCAGCCGAACGACTAGCGGCCCCTACGAGCAGTACTTC CASSRTTSGPYEQYF
TRBJ2-3 - TRBD1 TRBV2 TGTGCCAGCATAGAAAGGACAGGCGCAGATACGCAGTATTTT CASIERTGADTQYF